This TCR beta chain comes out of a study of cytomegalovirus exposure and HLA in healthy donors. This PCR relied on a set of 60 Vbeta primers and 13 Jbeta primers. The assay was immunoSEQ multiplex PCR, and TCRdb's table has in-frame clones only and misses some. The sample shows approximately 150,000 clones, about a tenth of them seen only once. The CDR3 extends over 14 amino acids. Germline CDR1 reads SGHRS; CDR2 reads YFSETQ. The trim removed 2 bases at V and 2 bases at J, leaving 2 bases unmatched. Findings and caveats of the study: In an earlier analysis, about 87% or about 30%: the productive usage of most TCR beta V segments. Exclusion applied to some V segments, including TRBV6-2 and TRBV6-3, as they were indistinguishable. Later on, an analysis showed TCR association rates differing by HLA locus, with DRB1 the most and HLA-C the fewest. Later analysis suggested links between common viral pathogens and several top significant clusters.

This clone was counted a few times. Its specificity is unknown. The clonotype comes from a male donor in good health and CMV-seronegative. J is TRBJ2-5 and V is TRBV5-1; 8 bases agree with TRBD1. The specimen sequenced was PBMCs. The CDR3 region is CASSLRQGQETQYF. The CDR3 nucleotides read TGCGCCAGCAGCTTAAGACAGGGGCAAGAGACCCAGTACTTC.